A single sample is the source of the 5 T cell receptor beta chains below, sequenced in a study of cytomegalovirus exposure and HLA in healthy donors. The primer mix had 60 Vbeta and 13 Jbeta primers. Using immunoSEQ multiplex PCR, the repertoire was profiled, and TCRdb retains in-frame clones only, with some absent. The data show some 270,000 clones, 80% seen once. Sequenced: PBMCs. Receptor source: a girl aged 2 to 9 in good health and CMV-seronegative.

The gene calls are TRBV5-1 and TRBJ2-1, with D perhaps matching TRBD2 (6 bases). V was pared by 6 bases and J by 0 bases, with 22 bases between. Germline-derived CDR1 and CDR2 are SGHRS and YFSETQ. The CDR3 runs to 18 residues. The CDR3 coding sequence is TGCGCCAGCAAGGACCTCCGTAGCGGAACGAGCTCCTACAATGAGCAGTTCTTC. It translates to CASKDLRSGTSSYNEQFF.

The genes are TRBV7-8 and TRBJ2-3, with TRBD2 matching 8 bases. This CDR3 comprises 14 residues. V shed 10 bases, J shed 5 bases, and the junction held 11 bases outside the gene matches. Germline V gene data show CDR1 as SGHVS and CDR2 as FQNEAQ. The DNA of the CDR3 is TGTGCCACCAAGGAGCGGGGGCTCAGAGATACGCAGTATTTT. Its protein is CATKERGLRDTQYF.

This chain connects TRBV5-8 to TRBJ2-3, with 13 positions matching TRBD2. The length of the CDR3 is 16 residues. Germline CDR1 is SGHTS and CDR2 is YDEGEE. V lost 4 bases and J lost 3; bases outside the gene matches: 5. Here the CDR3 DNA reads TGTGCCAGCAGCACAGGACTAGCGGGGGCAACAGATACGCAGTATTTT. Its protein product is CASSTGLAGATDTQYF.

The J gene is TRBJ2-2, the V gene TRBV7-6; TRBD1 aligns across 10 bases. Germline CDR1 and CDR2: SGHVS and FNYEAQ. The CDR3 contains 16 residues. The V and J ends lost 7 bases and 6 bases, in that order; junction bases with no gene match: 11. The CDR3: CASTKERTGGPGELFF. CDR3 coding DNA: TGTGCCAGCACCAAAGAGCGGACAGGGGGGCCCGGGGAGCTGTTTTTT. Variable domain in full (rest from reference TRBV7-6 and TRBJ2-2): GAGVSQSPRYKVTKRGQDVALRCDPISGHVSLYWYRQALGQGPEFLTYFNYEAQQDKSGLPNDRFSAERPEGSISTLTIQRTEQRDSAMYRCASTKERTGGPGELFFGEGSRLTVL.

A single count supports this clone. The gene calls are TRBV19 and TRBJ2-1; 11 nucleotides agree with TRBD2. Trimming took 11 bases from V and 6 from J; bases not matched to a gene: 6. Looked up from germline, CDR1 is LNHDA and CDR2 is SQIVND (reference sequence). This CDR3 region has 13 residues. Here the CDR3 DNA reads TGTGCCGTAACTAGCGGGAGAGGCAATGAGCAGTTCTTC. This sequence encodes CAVTSGRGNEQFF.